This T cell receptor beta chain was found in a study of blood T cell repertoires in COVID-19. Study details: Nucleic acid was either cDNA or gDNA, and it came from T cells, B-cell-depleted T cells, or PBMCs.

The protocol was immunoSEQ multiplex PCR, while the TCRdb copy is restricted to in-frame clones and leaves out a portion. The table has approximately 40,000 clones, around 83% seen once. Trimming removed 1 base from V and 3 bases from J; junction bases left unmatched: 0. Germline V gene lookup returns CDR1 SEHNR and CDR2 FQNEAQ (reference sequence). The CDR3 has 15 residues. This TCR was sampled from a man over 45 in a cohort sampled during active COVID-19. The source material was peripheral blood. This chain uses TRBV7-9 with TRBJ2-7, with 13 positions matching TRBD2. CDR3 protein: CASSLGLAGGYEQYF. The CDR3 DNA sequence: TGTGCCAGCAGCTTAGGACTAGCGGGGGGCTACGAGCAGTACTTC.